This T cell receptor beta chain was captured by sequencing in a study of blood T cell repertoires in COVID-19. The wider study: PBMCs, B-cell-depleted T cells, or T cells were the source of the cDNA or gDNA that made up the material.

J gave up 4 bases and V 6 bases, and 13 bases lay outside the gene matches. Germline CDR1 reads MNHEY; CDR2 reads SMNVEV (reference sequence). CDR3 size: 16 residues. The method was immunoSEQ multiplex PCR; TCRdb's version includes in-frame clones alone and lacks a portion of them. The sample includes around 170,000 clones, 65% to 90% of them seen just once. This clone has more than one count but fewer than ten. This chain connects TRBV27 to TRBJ2-7, with TRBD1 matching over 9 bases. The clonotype originates from a human donor in a cohort sampled during active COVID-19. The specimen sequenced was peripheral blood. DNA of the CDR3: TGTGCCAGCAGACCTGAATGGGGACAGGGTTATTACGAGCAGTACTTC. Translated: CASRPEWGQGYYEQYF.